This is a list of T cell receptor beta chains from one sample in a study of blood T cell repertoires in COVID-19. The method was immunoSEQ multiplex PCR; TCRdb's version includes in-frame clones alone and lacks a portion of them. The table lists about 140,000 clones, 65% to 85% of them singletons. The specimen sequenced was peripheral blood. These receptors were taken from a human donor in a cohort sampled during active COVID-19. The CDR3 runs from the conserved cysteine through the conserved F or W. The D gene is left open where the match is weak. The listing skips clone size in some rows; elsewhere it reads once, few, many or a size class.

clone size,J gene,D gene,V gene,CDR3 protein,CDR3 DNA
.,TRBJ2-2,.,TRBV19,CASSRENTGELFF,TGTGCCAGTAGCCGAGAGAACACCGGGGAGCTGTTTTTT
.,TRBJ2-1,TRBD2,TRBV6-2/TRBV6-3,CASSYPTSGYYNEQFF,TGTGCCAGCAGTTACCCCACTAGCGGGTATTACAATGAGCAGTTCTTC
.,TRBJ2-7,TRBD1,TRBV5-1,CASSLVGGDYEQYF,TGCGCCAGCAGCTTGGTAGGGGGCGACTACGAGCAGTACTTC
.,TRBJ2-5,.,TRBV11-2,CASSVTGRETQYF,TGTGCCAGCAGCGTGACAGGGAGGGAGACCCAGTACTTC
.,TRBJ1-1,.,TRBV27,CASSSPRLENTEAFF,TGTGCCAGCAGTTCCCCCAGGCTCGAGAACACTGAAGCTTTCTTT
once,TRBJ1-4,.,TRBV5-4,CASSERPLAEKLFF,TGTGCCAGCAGCGAGCGTCCTTTAGCGGAAAAACTGTTTTTT
.,TRBJ2-1,TRBD1,TRBV11-3,CASSWTGIGEQFF,TGTGCCAGCAGCTGGACAGGGATCGGGGAGCAGTTCTTC
once,TRBJ1-1,.,TRBV7-9,CASSTSTGLSSFF,TGTGCCAGCAGCACCTCGACAGGCTTATCCAGTTTCTTT
.,TRBJ1-6,.,TRBV28,CASRPPTGVNSPLHF,TGTGCCAGCAGACCCCCGACAGGCGTTAATTCACCCCTCCACTTT
.,TRBJ2-7,.,TRBV6-6,CASSYSLSYEQYF,TGTGCCAGCAGTTATAGCCTCTCCTACGAGCAGTACTTC
.,TRBJ1-1,.,TRBV7-9,CASSLAMEEAFF,TGTGCCAGCAGCTTAGCGATGGAGGAAGCTTTCTTT
.,TRBJ1-2,.,TRBV27,CASSPEVSYGYTF,TGTGCCAGCAGTCCAGAAGTCAGCTATGGCTACACCTTC
.,TRBJ1-3,.,TRBV7-2,CASSPMEVGSGNTIYF,TGTGCCAGCAGCCCGATGGAGGTTGGCTCTGGAAACACCATATATTTT
.,TRBJ1-1,.,TRBV7-2,CASSTRTAEAFF,TGTGCCAGCAGCACGCGGACAGCCGAAGCTTTCTTT
.,TRBJ2-1,TRBD2,TRBV2,CASSEFSGGRGNEQFF,TGTGCCAGCAGTGAATTTAGCGGGGGGCGTGGCAATGAGCAGTTCTTC
.,TRBJ2-1,.,TRBV2,CASSNGPGQFF,TGTGCCAGCAGTAACGGCCCGGGGCAGTTCTTC
.,TRBJ1-1,.,TRBV3-1/TRBV3-2,CASSQQIKNTEAFF,TGTGCCAGCAGCCAACAGATTAAGAACACTGAAGCTTTCTTT
once,TRBJ2-1,TRBD2,TRBV7-3,CASSSLAGGSYNEQFF,TGTGCCAGCAGCTCATTAGCGGGGGGCTCCTACAATGAGCAGTTCTTC
.,TRBJ2-3,.,TRBV19,CASSIIGPRVYTQYF,TGTGCCAGTAGTATTATTGGCCCTCGGGTATATACGCAGTATTTT
.,TRBJ2-2,TRBD1,TRBV5-1,CASSLVFRGQGAGELFF,TGCGCCAGCAGCTTGGTGTTCAGAGGACAGGGTGCCGGGGAGCTGTTTTTT
.,TRBJ2-3,TRBD1,TRBV5-1,CASSLAAQGVRTDTQYF,TGCGCCAGCAGCTTGGCGGCACAGGGGGTAAGGACAGATACGCAGTATTTT
.,TRBJ2-1,TRBD2,TRBV5-6,CATSKRGGINEQFF,TGTGCCACCTCAAAGCGGGGGGGAATCAATGAGCAGTTCTTC